This is a list of T cell receptor beta chains from one sample in a study of T cell responses to AZD1222 COVID-19 vaccine. Sequencing was performed with immunoSEQ multiplex PCR; in TCRdb, only in-frame clones are kept and a portion is missing. Among about 56,000 clones listed, around 85% were seen once. The sequences come from peripheral blood, collected on day 0 of AZD1222 vaccination. Receptor source: an adult in good health. Each CDR3 is given with its conserved first and last residue. D genes are given only for firm matches. Where a row states a size, it is once, few, many or the class of an expanded clone; other rows omit it.

D	size	V	J	CDR3	DNA
-	-	TRBV28	TRBJ1-6	CASSLDPGPNYNSPLHF	TGTGCCAGCAGTTTAGACCCAGGTCCCAACTATAATTCACCCCTCCACTTT
-	medium-sized	TRBV28	TRBJ1-1	CASRPGGSYTEAFF	TGTGCCAGCAGGCCCGGAGGGTCCTACACTGAAGCTTTCTTT
-	-	TRBV28	TRBJ2-7	CASSLTYRGGEQYF	TGTGCCAGCAGTTTAACGTACAGGGGGGGCGAGCAGTACTTC
-	-	TRBV2	TRBJ1-2	CASSREALRGYTF	TGTGCCAGCAGCAGGGAGGCTCTTCGTGGCTACACCTTC
-	-	TRBV28	TRBJ1-1	CASSSWTVMNTEAFF	TGTGCCAGCAGTTCATGGACCGTGATGAACACTGAAGCTTTCTTT
-	-	TRBV19	TRBJ1-5	CASSPRGRREDSNQPQHF	TGTGCCAGTAGTCCACGGGGCAGGAGAGAAGATAGCAATCAGCCCCAGCATTTT
TRBD1	once	TRBV27	TRBJ2-7	CASSLLNLPGQGKSEQYF	TGTGCCAGCAGTTTACTCAATCTTCCGGGACAGGGGAAAAGCGAGCAGTACTTC
-	-	TRBV18	TRBJ1-5	CASSPAEYQPQHF	TGTGCCAGCTCACCAGCTGAATATCAGCCCCAGCATTTT
TRBD2	once	TRBV4-1	TRBJ2-7	CASSQVPGGAYEQYF	TGCGCCAGCAGCCAAGTCCCCGGGGGGGCCTACGAGCAGTACTTC
-	-	TRBV27	TRBJ1-5	CASTGGRNQPQHF	TGTGCCAGCACTGGGGGCCGGAATCAGCCCCAGCATTTT
-	-	TRBV9	TRBJ2-7	CASSEGIQYDEQYF	TGTGCCAGCAGCGAGGGGATACAGTACGACGAGCAGTACTTC
-	-	TRBV5-1	TRBJ1-2	CASSPQGHNYGYTF	TGCGCCAGCAGCCCACAGGGCCATAACTATGGCTACACCTTC
-	-	TRBV5-1	TRBJ1-1	CASSGGSWTEAFF	TGCGCCAGCAGCGGCGGGAGTTGGACTGAAGCTTTCTTT
TRBD1	-	TRBV28	TRBJ2-3	CASTRGANRGTDTQYF	TGTGCCAGCACAAGAGGGGCAAACAGGGGGACAGATACGCAGTATTTT
-	-	TRBV4-2	TRBJ2-6	CASSPGQGTSSGANVLTF	TGTGCCAGCAGCCCCGGACAGGGGACTAGCTCTGGGGCCAACGTCCTGACTTTC
-	-	TRBV28	TRBJ1-5	CASSSPGNSNQPQHF	TGTGCCAGCAGTTCCCCAGGGAATAGCAATCAGCCCCAGCATTTT
-	-	TRBV7-8	TRBJ2-3	CASSLVDRRDTQYF	TGTGCCAGCAGCTTAGTTGACCGTAGAGATACGCAGTATTTT
-	medium-sized	TRBV28	TRBJ1-4	CASSSEKLFF	TGTGCCAGCAGTTCGGAAAAACTGTTTTTT
-	-	TRBV9	TRBJ2-3	CASNRDHTDTQYF	TGTGCCAGCAACAGGGACCACACAGATACGCAGTATTTT
-	once	TRBV10-3	TRBJ1-2	CAISESGLDGYYGYTF	TGTGCCATCAGTGAGTCGGGTTTGGACGGATACTATGGCTACACCTTC
TRBD1	once	TRBV5-6	TRBJ2-5	CASSRMRGQQETQYF	TGTGCCAGCAGCCGAATGAGGGGACAGCAAGAGACCCAGTACTTC
-	-	TRBV27	TRBJ1-2	CASSGKSLYGYTF	TGTGCCAGCAGTGGGAAATCCCTCTATGGCTACACCTTC
TRBD1	once	TRBV24-1	TRBJ2-1	CATSDRQGRGNEQFF	TGTGCCACCAGTGACCGACAGGGGCGGGGTAATGAGCAGTTCTTC
-	-	TRBV18	TRBJ1-1	CASSPTRMNTEAFF	TGTGCCAGCTCACCGACCCGCATGAACACTGAAGCTTTCTTT
TRBD2	-	TRBV10-1	TRBJ2-6	CASSESVGGASGANVLTF	TGCGCCAGCAGTGAGTCCGTCGGGGGGGCATCTGGGGCCAACGTCCTGACTTTC
TRBD2	-	TRBV28	TRBJ2-1	CASTPLAGASYNEQFF	TGTGCCAGCACCCCACTAGCGGGGGCCTCCTACAATGAGCAGTTCTTC
-	-	TRBV18	TRBJ2-1	CAGGTIPNEQFF	TGTGCCGGCGGTACGATCCCCAATGAGCAGTTCTTC
-	-	TRBV10-3	TRBJ2-2	CAISKDTGELFF	TGTGCCATCAGTAAAGACACCGGGGAGCTGTTTTTT
-	-	TRBV9	TRBJ2-7	CASSVDPARRAYEQYF	TGTGCCAGCAGCGTAGATCCCGCTCGTAGGGCCTACGAGCAGTACTTC
-	once	TRBV7-9	TRBJ1-2	CASSSPTGGYTF	TGTGCCAGCAGCTCCCCGACTGGCGGCTACACCTTC
TRBD1	-	TRBV7-2	TRBJ1-4	CASSLPQGAVEKLFF	TGTGCCAGCAGCTTACCCCAGGGGGCAGTTGAAAAACTGTTTTTT
TRBD2	-	TRBV7-9	TRBJ2-7	CASSSGLGSSYEQYF	TGTGCCAGCAGCTCTGGACTAGGAAGCTCCTACGAGCAGTACTTC
-	-	TRBV11-2	TRBJ1-4	CASSFPLFHTPATNEKLFF	TGTGCCAGCAGCTTCCCACTGTTTCATACCCCTGCAACTAATGAAAAACTGTTTTTT
-	-	TRBV7-8	TRBJ2-3	CASSSQQGADTQYF	TGTGCCAGCAGCTCGCAACAGGGAGCAGATACGCAGTATTTT
-	-	TRBV5-1	TRBJ1-1	CASSLVVNTEAFF	TGCGCCAGCAGCTTAGTGGTGAACACTGAAGCTTTCTTT
-	-	TRBV3-1/TRBV3-2	TRBJ1-4	CASRSGLTTNEKLFF	TGTGCCAGCAGATCGGGCCTTACAACTAATGAAAAACTGTTTTTT
-	-	TRBV5-1	TRBJ2-7	CASSPRGPTYEQYF	TGCGCCAGCAGCCCCAGGGGACCGACCTACGAGCAGTACTTC
-	-	TRBV10-1	TRBJ1-2	CASIVWGNYGYTF	TGCGCCAGCATAGTATGGGGGAACTATGGCTACACCTTC
-	-	TRBV13	TRBJ2-3	CASSPNPSDTSSTDTQYF	TGTGCCAGCAGCCCAAACCCATCTGACACCTCTAGCACAGATACGCAGTATTTT
TRBD2	-	TRBV2	TRBJ2-5	CASSPILRGGIKKETQYF	TGTGCCAGCAGCCCTATTTTGCGGGGGGGAATCAAAAAAGAGACCCAGTACTTC
-	-	TRBV5-1	TRBJ2-3	CASGGPTDTQYF	TGCGCCAGCGGGGGGCCCACAGATACGCAGTATTTT
TRBD1	-	TRBV28	TRBJ1-5	CASTNRGLNSNQPQHF	TGTGCCAGCACGAACAGGGGGCTGAATAGCAATCAGCCCCAGCATTTT
TRBD1	-	TRBV6-1	TRBJ1-1	CASSEWYRGSTEAFF	TGTGCCAGCAGTGAATGGTACAGGGGAAGTACTGAAGCTTTCTTT
-	-	TRBV6-5	TRBJ1-5	CASRGKSNQPQHF	TGTGCCAGCAGGGGCAAGAGCAATCAGCCCCAGCATTTT
-	-	TRBV19	TRBJ1-6	CASSFKGTYSPLHF	TGTGCCAGTAGTTTTAAGGGAACTTATTCACCCCTCCACTTT
-	-	TRBV28	TRBJ1-3	CASSFGPMYTIYF	TGTGCCAGCAGTTTTGGCCCCATGTACACCATATATTTT
-	-	TRBV25-1	TRBJ2-2	CASSEGFGQNTGELFF	TGTGCCAGCAGTGAAGGGTTTGGGCAGAACACCGGGGAGCTGTTTTTT
-	-	TRBV7-8	TRBJ2-7	CASSSTVGTYEQYF	TGTGCCAGCAGCTCTACAGTGGGAACCTACGAGCAGTACTTC
-	-	TRBV7-8	TRBJ2-2	CASSTGGRVTTGELFF	TGTGCCAGCAGCACCGGTGGCAGGGTGACAACCGGGGAGCTGTTTTTT
-	-	TRBV12-2	TRBJ2-5	CASRLVKRDNQTGAQETQYF	TGTGCAAGTCGCTTAGTAAAGCGGGACAATCAGACAGGGGCACAAGAGACCCAGTACTTC
-	-	TRBV5-1	TRBJ2-5	CASSLEGGWETQYF	TGCGCCAGCAGCTTGGAGGGGGGTTGGGAGACCCAGTACTTC
TRBD2	once	TRBV10-2	TRBJ2-3	CASSEPAGNTDTQYF	TGCGCCAGCAGTGAGCCAGCGGGGAACACAGATACGCAGTATTTT
TRBD1	-	TRBV11-2	TRBJ1-6	CASSFSGQGPNSPLHF	TGTGCCAGCAGCTTTTCAGGACAGGGCCCTAATTCACCCCTCCACTTT
-	once	TRBV4-1	TRBJ2-2	CASSQVVGQGVDTGELFF	TGCGCCAGCAGCCAAGTGGTTGGGCAGGGCGTAGACACCGGGGAGCTGTTTTTT
TRBD1	-	TRBV6-5	TRBJ1-2	CATQGQGTSGGYTF	TGTGCCACCCAGGGACAGGGGACCTCTGGGGGCTACACCTTC